This T cell receptor (beta chain) comes out of a study of blood T cell repertoires in COVID-19. Germline lookup yields CDR1 LGHDT and CDR2 YNNKEL (reference sequence). The CDR3 spans 16 residues. J lost 3 bases, V lost 1 base, and 3 bases had no gene match. In the authors' methods: Nucleated cell number was recorded as an estimate derived from reference gene primer amplification. TCRdb's table, derived via immunoSEQ multiplex PCR, lists solely in-frame clones and lacks some. V and J calls plus clone size are reproduced from that table; the DNA served to infer D and trimming. The sample includes about 330,000 clones, approximately 89% seen only once; the top ten take around 4.6%. Before being deemed recovered, Cohort 3 donors had two negative PCRs, clearance, or symptom resolution.

The chain links TRBV3-1 (or the pseudogene TRBV3-2) to TRBJ1-6, with TRBD1 matching over 7 bases. The sample was PBMCs or T cells enriched from blood (not recorded which). This clonotype originated in a man aged 25 to 45 who had recovered from COVID-19. The CDR3 DNA is TGTGCCAGCAGCCAAGTGCAGGGGGTCTATAATTCACCCCTCCACTTT. Translation: CASSQVQGVYNSPLHF.